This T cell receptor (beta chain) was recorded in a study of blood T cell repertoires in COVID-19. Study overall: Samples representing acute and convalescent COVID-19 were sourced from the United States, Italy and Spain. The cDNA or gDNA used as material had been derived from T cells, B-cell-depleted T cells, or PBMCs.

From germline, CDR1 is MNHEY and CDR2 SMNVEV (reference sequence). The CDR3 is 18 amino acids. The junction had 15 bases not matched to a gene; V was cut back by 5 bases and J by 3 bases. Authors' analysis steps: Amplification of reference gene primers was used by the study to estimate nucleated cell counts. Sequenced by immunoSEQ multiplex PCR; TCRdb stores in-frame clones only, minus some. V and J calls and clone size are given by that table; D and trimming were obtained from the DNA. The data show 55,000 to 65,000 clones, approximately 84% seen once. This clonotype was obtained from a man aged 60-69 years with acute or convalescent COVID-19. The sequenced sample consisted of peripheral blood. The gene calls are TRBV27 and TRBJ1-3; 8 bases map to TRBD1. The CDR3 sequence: CASSQRGQGFLGGNTIYF. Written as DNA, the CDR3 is TGTGCCAGCAGTCAAAGAGGACAGGGTTTTCTCGGTGGAAACACCATATATTTT.